This T cell receptor (beta chain) was identified during a study of T cell responses to AZD1222 COVID-19 vaccine. Notes on the study in general: Spike-specific TCR repertoires showed rising breadth and depth after two AZD1222 doses.

Worth noting for this clone: What it binds is unknown.

Generated by immunoSEQ multiplex PCR, the TCRdb table keeps only in-frame clones and is missing some. The sample includes about 140,000 clones, about 92% of them seen just once. The receptor's source is an adult who had recovered from COVID-19. The sample was peripheral blood, taken after recovery from COVID-19.

The CDR3 bases are TGTGCCAGCGACTCCAGGGGCGGGTACCGCACAGATACGCAGTATTTT. It is translated as CASDSRGGYRTDTQYF. The chain employs TRBV2 and TRBJ2-3; D might be TRBD1 (6 bases). Trimming pared 8 bases from V and 1 base from J, leaving 19 bases between. The CDR3 has 16 amino acids. Per the germline V gene, CDR1 is SNHLY and CDR2 is FYNNEI.